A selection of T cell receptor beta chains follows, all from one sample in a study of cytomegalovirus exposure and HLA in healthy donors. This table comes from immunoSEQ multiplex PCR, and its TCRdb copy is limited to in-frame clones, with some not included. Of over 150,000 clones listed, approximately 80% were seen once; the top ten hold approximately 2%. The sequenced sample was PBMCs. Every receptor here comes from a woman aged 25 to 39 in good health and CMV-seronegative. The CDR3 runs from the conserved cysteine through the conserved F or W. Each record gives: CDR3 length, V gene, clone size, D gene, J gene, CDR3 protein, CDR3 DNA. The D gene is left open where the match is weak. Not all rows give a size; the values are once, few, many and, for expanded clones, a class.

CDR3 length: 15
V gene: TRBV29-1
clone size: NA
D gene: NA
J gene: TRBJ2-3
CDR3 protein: CSVEARGPTTDTQYF
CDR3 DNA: TGCAGCGTTGAAGCTCGTGGGCCCACCACAGATACGCAGTATTTT

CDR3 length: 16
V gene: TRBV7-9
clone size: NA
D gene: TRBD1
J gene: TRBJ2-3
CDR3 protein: CASSLSDRGPADTQYF
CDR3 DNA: TGTGCCAGCAGCTTATCGGACAGGGGGCCCGCAGATACGCAGTATTTT

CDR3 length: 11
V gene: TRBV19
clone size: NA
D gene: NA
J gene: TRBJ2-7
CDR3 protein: CASIGGAEQYF
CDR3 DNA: TGTGCCAGTATTGGAGGGGCCGAGCAGTACTTC

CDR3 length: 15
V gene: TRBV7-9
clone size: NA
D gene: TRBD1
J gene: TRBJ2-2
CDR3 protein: CASSLASGGSGELFF
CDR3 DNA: TGTGCCAGCAGCTTAGCGTCAGGGGGCTCTGGGGAGCTGTTTTTT

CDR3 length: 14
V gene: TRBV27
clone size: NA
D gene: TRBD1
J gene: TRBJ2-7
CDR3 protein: CASSLGDRSYEQYF
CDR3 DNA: TGTGCCAGCAGTTTAGGGGACAGATCCTACGAGCAGTACTTC

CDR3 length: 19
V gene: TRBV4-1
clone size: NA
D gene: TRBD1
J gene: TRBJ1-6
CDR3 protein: CASSPIRQTTGRYNSPLHF
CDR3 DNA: TGCGCCAGCAGCCCAATAAGACAAACGACAGGGAGGTATAATTCACCCCTCCACTTT

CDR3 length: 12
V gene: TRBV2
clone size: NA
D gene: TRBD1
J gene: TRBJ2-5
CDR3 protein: CATQGQTETQYF
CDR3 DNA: TGTGCCACCCAGGGACAGACAGAGACCCAGTACTTC

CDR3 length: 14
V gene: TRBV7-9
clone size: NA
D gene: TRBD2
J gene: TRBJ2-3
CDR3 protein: CASSPGLATDTQYF
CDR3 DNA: TGTGCCAGCAGCCCGGGACTAGCCACAGATACGCAGTATTTT

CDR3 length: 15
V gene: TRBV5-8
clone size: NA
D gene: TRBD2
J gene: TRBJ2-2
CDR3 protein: CASRRLAPNTGELFF
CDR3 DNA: TGTGCCAGCAGGAGACTAGCGCCGAACACCGGGGAGCTGTTTTTT

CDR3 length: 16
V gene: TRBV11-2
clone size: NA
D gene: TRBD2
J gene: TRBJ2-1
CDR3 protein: CASSLTSSGGLNEQFF
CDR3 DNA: TGTGCCAGCAGCTTAACGTCTAGCGGGGGGCTCAATGAGCAGTTCTTC

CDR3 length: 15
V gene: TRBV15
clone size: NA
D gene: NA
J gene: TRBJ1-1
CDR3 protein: CATSRDGLMNTEAFF
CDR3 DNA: TGTGCCACCAGCAGAGATGGACTCATGAACACTGAAGCTTTCTTT

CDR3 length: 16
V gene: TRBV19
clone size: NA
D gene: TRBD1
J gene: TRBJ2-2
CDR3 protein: CASSPNNRGPGGELFF
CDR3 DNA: TGTGCCAGTAGTCCAAACAACAGGGGGCCGGGCGGGGAGCTGTTTTTT

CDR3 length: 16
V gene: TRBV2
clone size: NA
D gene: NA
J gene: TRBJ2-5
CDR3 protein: CASSETGGYVGETQYF
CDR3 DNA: TGTGCCAGCAGCGAAACGGGGGGCTATGTCGGAGAGACCCAGTACTTC

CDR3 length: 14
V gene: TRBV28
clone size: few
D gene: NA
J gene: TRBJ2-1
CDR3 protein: CASSYLLGGNEQFF
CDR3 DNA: TGTGCCAGCAGTTACCTACTGGGAGGTAATGAGCAGTTCTTC

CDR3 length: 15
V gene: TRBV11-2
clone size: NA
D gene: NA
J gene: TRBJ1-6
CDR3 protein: CASSSLEAANSPLHF
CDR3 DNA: TGTGCCAGCAGCTCCCTAGAGGCTGCTAATTCACCCCTCCACTTT

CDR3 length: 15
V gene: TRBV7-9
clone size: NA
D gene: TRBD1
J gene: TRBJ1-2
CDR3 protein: CASSLGGTGVEGYTF
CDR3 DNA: TGTGCCAGCAGCTTAGGAGGGACAGGGGTAGAGGGCTACACCTTC

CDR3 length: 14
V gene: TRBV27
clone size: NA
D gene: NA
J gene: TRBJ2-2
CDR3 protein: CASSLLAGSGELFF
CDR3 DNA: TGTGCCAGCAGTTTATTGGCAGGCTCCGGGGAGCTGTTTTTT

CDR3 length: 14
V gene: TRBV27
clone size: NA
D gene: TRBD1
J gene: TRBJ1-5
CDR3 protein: CASSTTGLNQPQHF
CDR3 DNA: TGTGCCAGCAGTACGACAGGGCTGAATCAGCCCCAGCATTTT

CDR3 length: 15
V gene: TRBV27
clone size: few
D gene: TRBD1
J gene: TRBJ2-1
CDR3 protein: CASSAVTGGVNEQFF
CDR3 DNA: TGTGCCAGCAGTGCCGTGACAGGGGGCGTTAATGAGCAGTTCTTC

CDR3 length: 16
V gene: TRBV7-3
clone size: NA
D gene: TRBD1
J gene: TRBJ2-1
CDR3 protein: CASSLSPGQGLNEQFF
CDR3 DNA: TGTGCCAGCAGCTTAAGCCCGGGACAGGGTCTAAATGAGCAGTTCTTC

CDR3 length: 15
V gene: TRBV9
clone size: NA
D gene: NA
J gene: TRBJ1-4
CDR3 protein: CASSPGGGTNEKLFF
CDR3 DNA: TGTGCCAGCAGCCCGGGAGGGGGAACTAATGAAAAACTGTTTTTT

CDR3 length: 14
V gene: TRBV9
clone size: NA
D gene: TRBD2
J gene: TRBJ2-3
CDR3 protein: CASSRRLAGDTQYF
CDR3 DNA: TGTGCCAGCAGTCGAAGACTAGCGGGGGATACGCAGTATTTT

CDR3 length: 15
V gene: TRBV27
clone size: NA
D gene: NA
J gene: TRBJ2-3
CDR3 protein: CASSHASPSTDTQYF
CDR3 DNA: TGTGCCAGCAGTCATGCTAGTCCTAGCACAGATACGCAGTATTTT

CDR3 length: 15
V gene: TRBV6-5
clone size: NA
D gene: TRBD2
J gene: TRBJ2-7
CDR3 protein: CASRNSGSLPYEQYF
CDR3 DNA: TGTGCCAGCAGGAATAGCGGGAGCCTTCCTTACGAGCAGTACTTC

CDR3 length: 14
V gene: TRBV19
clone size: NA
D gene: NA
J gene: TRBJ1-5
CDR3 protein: CASSMQGPVVPQHF
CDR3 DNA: TGTGCCAGTAGTATGCAGGGCCCCGTGGTGCCCCAGCATTTT

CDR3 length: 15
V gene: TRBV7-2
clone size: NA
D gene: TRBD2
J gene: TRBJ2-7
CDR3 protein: CASSRTSGASYEQYF
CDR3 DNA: TGTGCCAGCAGCCGCACTAGCGGGGCCTCCTACGAGCAGTACTTC

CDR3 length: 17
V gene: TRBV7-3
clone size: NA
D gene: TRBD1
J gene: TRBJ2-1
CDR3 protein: CASSEKRGTGVYNEQFF
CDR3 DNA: TGTGCCAGCAGCGAAAAAAGGGGGACAGGGGTATACAATGAGCAGTTCTTC

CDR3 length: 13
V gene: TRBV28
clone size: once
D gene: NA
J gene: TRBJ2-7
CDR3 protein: CASSLANEYEQYF
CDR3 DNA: TGTGCCAGCAGTTTAGCAAATGAGTACGAGCAGTACTTC

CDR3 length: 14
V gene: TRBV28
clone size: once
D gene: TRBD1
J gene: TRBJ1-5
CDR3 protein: CASSWTGNGQPQHF
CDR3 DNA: TGTGCCAGCAGTTGGACAGGGAATGGACAGCCCCAGCATTTT

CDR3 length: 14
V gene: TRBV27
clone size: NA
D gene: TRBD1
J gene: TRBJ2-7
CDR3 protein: CASSSEDRIYEQYF
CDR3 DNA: TGTGCCAGCAGTTCCGAGGACAGGATTTACGAGCAGTACTTC

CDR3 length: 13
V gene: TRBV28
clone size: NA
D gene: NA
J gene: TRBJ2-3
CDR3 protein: CASSYHSQDTQYF
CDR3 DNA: TGTGCCAGCAGTTATCACAGTCAAGATACGCAGTATTTT

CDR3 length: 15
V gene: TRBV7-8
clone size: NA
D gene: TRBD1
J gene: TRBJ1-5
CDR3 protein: CASSLSGQGIQPQHF
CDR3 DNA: TGTGCCAGCAGCTTAAGTGGACAGGGGATTCAGCCCCAGCATTTT

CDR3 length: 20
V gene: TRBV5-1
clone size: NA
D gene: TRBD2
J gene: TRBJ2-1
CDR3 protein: CASSLLATSGGAGGYNEQFF
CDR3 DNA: TGCGCCAGCAGCTTGCTTGCCACTAGCGGGGGGGCCGGAGGCTACAATGAGCAGTTCTTC

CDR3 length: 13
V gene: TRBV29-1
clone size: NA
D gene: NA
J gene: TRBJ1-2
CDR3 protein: CSAAQIQGRGYTF
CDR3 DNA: TGCAGCGCCGCTCAAATACAGGGACGGGGCTACACCTTC

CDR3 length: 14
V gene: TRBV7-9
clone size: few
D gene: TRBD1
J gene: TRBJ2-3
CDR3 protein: CASSLTGVADTQYF
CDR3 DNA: TGTGCCAGCAGCTTGACAGGGGTGGCAGATACGCAGTATTTT

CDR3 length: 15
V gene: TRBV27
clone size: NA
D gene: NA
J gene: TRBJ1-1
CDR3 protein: CASSLWAGMNTEAFF
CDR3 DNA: TGTGCCAGCAGTTTATGGGCAGGAATGAACACTGAAGCTTTCTTT

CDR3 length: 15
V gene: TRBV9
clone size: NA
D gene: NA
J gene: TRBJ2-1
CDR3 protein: CASSVERESYNEQFF
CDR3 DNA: TGTGCCAGCAGCGTAGAACGGGAATCCTACAATGAGCAGTTCTTC

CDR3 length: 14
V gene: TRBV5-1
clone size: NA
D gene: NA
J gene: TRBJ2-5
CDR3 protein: CASSLEREEETQYF
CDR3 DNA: TGCGCCAGCAGCTTGGAGAGAGAGGAAGAGACCCAGTACTTC

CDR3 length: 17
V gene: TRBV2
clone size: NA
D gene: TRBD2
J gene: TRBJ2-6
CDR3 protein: CASRRTSGMAGANGLTF
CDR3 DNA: TGTGCCAGCCGACGGACTAGCGGGATGGCTGGGGCCAACGGCCTGACTTTC

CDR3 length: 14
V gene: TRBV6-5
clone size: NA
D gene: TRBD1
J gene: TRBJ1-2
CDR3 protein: CASSSQGQATGYTF
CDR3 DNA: TGTGCCAGCAGTTCCCAGGGACAGGCAACGGGCTACACCTTC

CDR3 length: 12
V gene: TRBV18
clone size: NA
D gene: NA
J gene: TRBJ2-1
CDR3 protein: CASGSNGNEQFF
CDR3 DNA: TGTGCCAGCGGTTCCAACGGGAATGAGCAGTTCTTC

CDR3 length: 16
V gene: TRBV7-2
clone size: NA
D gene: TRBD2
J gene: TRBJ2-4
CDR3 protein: CASRPPESSGTNIQYF
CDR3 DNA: TGTGCCAGCAGACCCCCCGAGAGTAGCGGGACAAACATTCAGTACTTC

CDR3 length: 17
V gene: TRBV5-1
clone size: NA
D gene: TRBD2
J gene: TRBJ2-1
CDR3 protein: CASSLLLAGANYNEQFF
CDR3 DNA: TGCGCCAGCAGCCTATTGCTAGCGGGGGCCAACTACAATGAGCAGTTCTTC

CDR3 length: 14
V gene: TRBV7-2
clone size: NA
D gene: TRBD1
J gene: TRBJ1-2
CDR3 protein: CASSTQNRGSGYTF
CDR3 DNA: TGTGCCAGCAGCACCCAAAACAGGGGGTCAGGCTACACCTTC

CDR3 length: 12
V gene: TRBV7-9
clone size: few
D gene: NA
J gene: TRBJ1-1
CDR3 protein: CASSLYSPEAFF
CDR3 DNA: TGTGCCAGCAGCTTATATTCCCCTGAAGCTTTCTTT

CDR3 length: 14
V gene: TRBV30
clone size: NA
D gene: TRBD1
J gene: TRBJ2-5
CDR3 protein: CAWSATGGEETQYF
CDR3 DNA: TGTGCCTGGAGTGCGACAGGGGGCGAGGAGACCCAGTACTTC

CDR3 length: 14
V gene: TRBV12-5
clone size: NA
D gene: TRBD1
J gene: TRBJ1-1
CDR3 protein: CASGPQGGGTEAFF
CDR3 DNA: TGTGCTAGTGGTCCACAGGGGGGGGGCACTGAAGCTTTCTTT

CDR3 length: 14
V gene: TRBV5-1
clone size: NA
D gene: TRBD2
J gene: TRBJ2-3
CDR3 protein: CASSLYSGGDTQYF
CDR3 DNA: TGCGCCAGCAGCTTGTACAGCGGGGGGGATACGCAGTATTTT

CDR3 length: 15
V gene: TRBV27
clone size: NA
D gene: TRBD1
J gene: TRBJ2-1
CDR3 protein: CASSFVGGLYNEQFF
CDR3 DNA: TGTGCCAGCAGTTTTGTAGGGGGCCTCTACAATGAGCAGTTCTTC

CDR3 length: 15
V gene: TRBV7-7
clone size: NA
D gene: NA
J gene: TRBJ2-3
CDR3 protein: CASSLAGGSADTQYF
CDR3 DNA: TGTGCCAGCAGCTTAGCGGGGGGATCCGCAGATACGCAGTATTTT

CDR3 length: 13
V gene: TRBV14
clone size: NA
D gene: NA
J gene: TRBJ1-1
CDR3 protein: CASSPRGHTEAFF
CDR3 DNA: TGTGCCAGCAGCCCCAGGGGCCACACTGAAGCTTTCTTT

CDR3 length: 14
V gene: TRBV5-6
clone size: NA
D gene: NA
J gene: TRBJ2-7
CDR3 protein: CASSRGLGAYEQYF
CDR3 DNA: TGTGCCAGCAGCCGAGGGTTGGGAGCCTACGAGCAGTACTTC

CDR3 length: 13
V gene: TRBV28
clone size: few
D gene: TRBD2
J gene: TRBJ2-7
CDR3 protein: CASSLTSGYEQYF
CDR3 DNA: TGTGCCAGCAGTTTAACTAGCGGGTACGAGCAGTACTTC

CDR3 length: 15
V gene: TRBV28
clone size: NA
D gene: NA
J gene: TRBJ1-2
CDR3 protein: CASSFPGGGDYGYTF
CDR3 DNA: TGTGCCAGCAGTTTCCCCGGGGGTGGTGACTATGGCTACACCTTC

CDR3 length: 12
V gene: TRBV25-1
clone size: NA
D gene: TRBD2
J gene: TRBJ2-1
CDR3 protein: CASTGDTGREFF
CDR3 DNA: TGTGCCAGCACCGGTGATACGGGGAGGGAATTCTTC

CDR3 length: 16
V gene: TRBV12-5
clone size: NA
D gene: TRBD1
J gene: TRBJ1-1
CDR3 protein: CASGFGTGVMNTEAFF
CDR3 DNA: TGTGCTAGTGGTTTCGGGACAGGGGTAATGAACACTGAAGCTTTCTTT

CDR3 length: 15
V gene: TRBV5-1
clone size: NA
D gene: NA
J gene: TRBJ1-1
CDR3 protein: CASREVRGLNTEAFF
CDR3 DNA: TGCGCCAGCAGGGAGGTGCGGGGACTGAACACTGAAGCTTTCTTT